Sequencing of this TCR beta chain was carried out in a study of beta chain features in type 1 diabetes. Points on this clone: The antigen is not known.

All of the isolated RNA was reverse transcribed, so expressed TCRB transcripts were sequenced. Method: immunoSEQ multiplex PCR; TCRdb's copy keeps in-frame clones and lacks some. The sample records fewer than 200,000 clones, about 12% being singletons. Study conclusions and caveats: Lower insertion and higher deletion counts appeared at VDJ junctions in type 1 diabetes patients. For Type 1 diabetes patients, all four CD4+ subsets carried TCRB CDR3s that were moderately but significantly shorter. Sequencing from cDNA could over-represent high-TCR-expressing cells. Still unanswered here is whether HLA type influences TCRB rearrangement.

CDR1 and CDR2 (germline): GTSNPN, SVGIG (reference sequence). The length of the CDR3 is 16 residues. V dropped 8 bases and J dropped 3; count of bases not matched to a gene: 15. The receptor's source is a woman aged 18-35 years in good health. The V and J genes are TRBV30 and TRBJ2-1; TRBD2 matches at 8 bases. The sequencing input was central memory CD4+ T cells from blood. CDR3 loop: CAQETSTSGFYNEQFF. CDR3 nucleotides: TGTGCCCAGGAAACATCTACTAGCGGATTCTACAATGAGCAGTTCTTC. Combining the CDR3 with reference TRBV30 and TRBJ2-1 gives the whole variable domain SQTIHQWPATLVQPVGSPLSLECTVEGTSNPNLYWYRQAAGRGLQLLFYSVGIGQISSEVPQNLSASRPQDRQFILSSKKLLLSDSGFYLCAQETSTSGFYNEQFFGPGTRLTVL.